Following are 29 T cell receptor beta chains from one sample sequenced in a study of Graves' ophthalmopathy and Graves' hyperthyroidism. Amplification of TCR beta CDR3 regions used RNA transcripts. In the first round, RT-PCR was carried out with HTBI primers, and a multiplex PCR formed the second round. TCRdb reprocessed the multiplex PCR reads via MiXCR and lists one record per CDR3 protein. The table lists 680,000 or so distinct CDR3 sequences, 20% to 25% of them singletons. Sequenced sample: peripheral blood. Every receptor here comes from a woman between 18 and 29 years old with stable Graves' hyperthyroidism. Some clones in this sample may be carry-over from other donors' samples.

In this sample, this clonotype turned up many times. J is TRBJ2-7 and V is TRBV5-1; 9 bases fit TRBD1. Germline CDR1 reads SGHRS; CDR2 reads YFSETQ. The CDR3 runs 16 residues. V trimming: 5 bases; J trimming: 0 bases; junction bases outside the gene matches: 9. The CDR3 reads CASRMGGTGISYEQYF. The CDR3 nucleotides read TGCGCCAGCAGAATGGGGGGGACAGGGATCTCCTACGAGCAGTACTTC.

The V gene is TRBV6-1, the J gene TRBJ2-7; 10 bases are shared with TRBD1. The CDR3 contains 13 residues. With V trimmed by 8 bases and J by 7 bases, 8 bases remained unmatched. CDR1 MNHNS and CDR2 SASEGT come from the germline V gene. The CDR3 protein is CASGGTGDGEQYF. The CDR3 region has the DNA TGTGCCAGCGGAGGGACAGGGGACGGAGAGCAGTACTTC.

In its sample, this clonotype was seen many times. The V gene is TRBV12-3 or TRBV12-4, the J gene TRBJ1-2, with TRBD1 matching over 7 bases. The CDR3 is 13 residues long. J lost 7 bases, V lost 5 bases, and 7 bases had no gene match. This CDR3 reads CASSDRVRPGYTF. The CDR3 DNA follows: TGTGCCAGCAGTGACAGGGTCCGTCCTGGCTACACCTTC.

This clonotype was seen at least ten times. The genes are TRBV6-1 and TRBJ1-5; 9 positions agree with TRBD1. Trimming removed 6 bases from V and 4 bases from J; junction bases left unmatched: 10. CDR3 length equals 16 residues. Germline assignment: CDR1 MNHNS and CDR2 SASEGT. The DNA for the CDR3 is TGTGCCAGCAGGGAACCTACGGGACAGGGTAATCAGCCCCAGCATTTT. Its protein product is CASREPTGQGNQPQHF.

This clonotype came up many times. The chain links TRBV6-1 to TRBJ2-5; a weak D match, TRBD1 (6 bases). Trimming left V 5 bases short and J 5 bases short, with 15 bases between. The CDR3 runs to 14 residues. Germline loops: CDR1 MNHNS, CDR2 SASEGT. CDR3 in amino acids: CASSLTGRGETQYF. As DNA, the CDR3 is TGTGCCAGCAGTCTGACAGGCCGAGGCGAGACCCAGTACTTC.

In this sample, this clonotype turned up many times. V gene TRBV12-3 or TRBV12-4 combines with J gene TRBJ1-1; 7 bases are a match to TRBD1. The CDR3 has 14 amino acids. V lost 5 bases and J lost 4; bases outside the gene matches: 7. The CDR3 sequence: CASSPTGEGTEAFF. As DNA, the CDR3 is TGTGCCAGCAGTCCAACAGGGGAGGGCACTGAAGCTTTCTTT.

This clonotype occurred many times. The genes are TRBV30 and TRBJ2-7, with 8 bases aligning to TRBD1. The CDR3 spans 14 residues. Looked up from germline, CDR1 is GTSNPN and CDR2 is SVGIG (reference sequence). V lost 3 bases to trimming and J lost 6 bases; unmatched junction nucleotides: 10. The CDR3 here is CAWRRQGLPGEQYF. CDR3 nucleotide sequence: TGTGCCTGGAGGAGACAGGGGCTCCCGGGCGAGCAGTACTTC.

Comment on this clonotype: A much more abundant neighbour one base away suggests this may be a read error. V usage is TRBV7-8 and J usage is TRBJ2-5, with 14 nucleotides matching TRBD2. The ends lost 3 bases at V and 7 bases at J; junction bases unmatched: 13. CDR3 length: 18 residues. Germline assignment: CDR1 SGHVS and CDR2 FQNEAQ. The CDR3 loop is CASSLARLAGGPRATQYF. As DNA, the CDR3 is TGTGCCAGCAGCTTGGCCCGACTAGCGGGAGGGCCCCGGGCGACCCAGTACTTC. The full variable domain, completed using reference TRBV7-8 and TRBJ2-5, is GAGVSQSPRYKVAKRGQDVALRCDPISGHVSLFWYQQALGQGPEFLTYFQNEAQLDKSGLPSDRFFAERPEGSVSTLKIQRTQQEDSAVYLCASSLARLAGGPRATQYFGPGTRLLVL.

This clonotype has ten or more counts. The rearrangement links TRBV6-5 to TRBJ1-1; D remains ambiguous. The germline gives CDR1 MNHEY, CDR2 SVGAGI. The CDR3 is 14 residues long. V lost 0 bases, J lost 4 bases, and 9 bases lay in between. The chain's CDR3 is CASSYSTRVTEAFF. DNA of the CDR3: TGTGCCAGCAGTTACTCGACTCGGGTCACTGAAGCTTTCTTT.

This chain uses TRBV12-3 or TRBV12-4 with TRBJ1-1; D may be TRBD1 (5 bases). The V gene lost 5 bases and the J gene lost 6 bases, with 13 bases spanning the gap. This CDR3 region has 13 residues. For the CDR3, the DNA is TGTGCCAGCAGTAGCAGGGAAGGAGCTGAAGCTTTCTTT. It codes for CASSSREGAEAFF.

There are a few counts of this clonotype. The chain combines TRBV6-1 with TRBJ1-5; no clear D gene. In germline, CDR1 is MNHNS, CDR2 SASEGT. The CDR3 is 12 residues long. The germline V and J ends were trimmed by 7 bases and 4 bases, with 8 bases remaining between them. The CDR3 is CASTDPNQPQHF. CDR3 in DNA: TGTGCCAGCACTGACCCAAATCAGCCCCAGCATTTT.

The rearrangement uses TRBV5-1 and TRBJ2-5, with TRBD2 as a possible D gene (6 bases). Germline CDR1 reads SGHRS; CDR2 reads YFSETQ. V lost 4 bases and J 2 bases, leaving 12 bases between the germline ends. This CDR3 spans 14 amino acids. The DNA for the CDR3 is TGCGCCAGCAGCGGAGGGACGCGACAAGAGACCCAGTACTTC. This encodes CASSGGTRQETQYF. Complete variable domain (other parts from reference TRBV5-1 and TRBJ2-5): KAGVTQTPRYLIKTRGQQVTLSCSPISGHRSVSWYQQTPGQGLQFLFEYFSETQRNKGNFPGRFSGRQFSNSRSEMNVSTLELGDSALYLCASSGGTRQETQYFGPGTRLLVL.

There are a few counts of this clonotype. The chain uses TRBV7-9 and TRBJ2-7, with D unresolved. CDR3 length equals 15 residues. Germline V gives CDR1 SEHNR, CDR2 FQNEAQ (reference sequence). With 5 bases removed from V and 4 bases from J, the gap between germline ends came to 18 bases. In DNA, the CDR3 is TGTGCCAGCAGCCCTGGGCCCTTTAGTAATTACGAGCAGTACTTC. Encoded protein: CASSPGPFSNYEQYF.

This clonotype has at least ten counts. The chain joins TRBV5-1 to TRBJ2-7; the D is unclear. The CDR3 totals 12 residues. The germline V and J ends were trimmed by 3 bases and 2 bases, with 6 bases remaining between them. Germline assignment: CDR1 SGHRS and CDR2 YFSETQ. The chain's CDR3 is CASSSNTYEQYF. In nucleotides, the CDR3 is TGCGCCAGCAGCTCCAACACCTACGAGCAGTACTTC.

This CDR3 reads CASSLGGGEAFF. CDR3 DNA: TGTGCCAGCAGTTTGGGGGGTGGTGAAGCTTTCTTT. This rearrangement joins TRBV12-3 or TRBV12-4 to TRBJ1-1; possible D gene TRBD1, 5 bases. The V gene lost 3 bases and the J gene lost 7 bases, with 9 bases spanning the gap. The CDR3 length is 12 residues.

The gene calls are TRBV18 and TRBJ2-7, with 10 bases matching TRBD2. Per germline, CDR1 KGHSH and CDR2 LQKENI. V was pared by 3 bases and J by 5 bases, with 7 bases of the junction left unmatched. This CDR3 has 15 residues. CDR3 nucleotide sequence: TGTGCCAGCTCACCTAGGAGCGGGAGGGCCGACGAGCAGTACTTC. Residues: CASSPRSGRADEQYF.

This clonotype was seen a handful of times. This chain links TRBV20-1 with TRBJ2-7; possibly TRBD1 or TRBD2 for D (6 bases each). The CDR3 extends over 15 amino acids. CDR1 is DFQATT, CDR2 SNEGSKA, per germline (reference sequence). V was shortened by 0 bases and J by 6 bases, with 18 bases between the two germline ends. The DNA of the CDR3 is TGCAGTGCTAGAGAGGGGGCTAGCGCACCACTCGAGCAGTACTTC. Translating gives CSAREGASAPLEQYF.

This rearrangement joins TRBV20-1 to TRBJ1-2; TRBD1 might be the D (5 bases). The CDR3 has 13 residues. Germline CDR1 and CDR2: DFQATT and SNEGSKA (reference sequence). V was shortened by 0 bases and J by 7 bases, with 12 bases between the two germline ends. The CDR3 region has the DNA TGCAGTGCTAGAGACCAGGGCTCGGGTGGCTACACCTTC. This codes for CSARDQGSGGYTF.

Notes on this clonotype: A much more abundant neighbour one base away suggests this may be a read error. The chain uses TRBV20-1 and TRBJ1-4, with unresolved D. CDR1 is DFQATT and CDR2 is SNEGSKA in the germline V gene (reference sequence). The CDR3 contains 11 residues. The CDR3 here is CSARHSEKPFF. CDR3 sequence (DNA): TGCAGTGCTAGACACAGTGAAAAACCGTTTTTT.

The rearrangement joins TRBV2 to TRBJ1-3; the D gene is possibly TRBD1 (6 bases). Deletions cut 7 bases from V and 2 bases from J, with 15 bases between. CDR1 is SNHLY, CDR2 FYNNEI, per germline. The CDR3 has 15 amino acids. This CDR3 reads CASTTTGNTGNTIYF. The CDR3 DNA sequence: TGTGCCAGCACTACGACAGGCAACACTGGAAACACCATATATTTT.

Ten or more counts support this clonotype. One end of the junction varies from germline; a read error may be responsible. The CDR3, as DNA: TGTGCCAGCAGCTTAGACAGGGGCTATGGCTACACCTTC. Protein: CASSLDRGYGYTF. The chain recombines TRBV5-1 with TRBJ1-2; 8 bases map to TRBD1. The CDR3 sequence is 13 residues long. Germline assignment: CDR1 SGHRS and CDR2 YFSETQ.

This clonotype was seen at least ten times. The V call is TRBV6-5, the J call TRBJ1-6; D unclear. The CDR3 contains 16 residues. Trimming took 2 bases from V and 5 from J, leaving 13 bases between them. Germline V gene lookup returns CDR1 MNHEY and CDR2 SVGAGI. The CDR3 reads CASSYHRTVNNSPLHF. The CDR3 region has the DNA TGTGCCAGCAGTTACCATCGTACAGTCAATAATTCACCCCTCCACTTT.

This clonotype was seen more than once but under ten times. The V call is TRBV6-1, the J call TRBJ1-1; TRBD1 might be the D (6 bases). The V gene's germline CDR1 is MNHNS and CDR2 SASEGT. Trimming cost V 6 bases and J 4 bases, with 15 bases left between them. The CDR3 has 14 amino acids. This CDR3 is CASSPQQGFTEAFF. The DNA of the CDR3 is TGTGCCAGCAGCCCCCAACAGGGATTCACTGAAGCTTTCTTT.

This clonotype was counted many times. The CDR3 bases are TGTGCCAGCAGCTTGATACAGGGCTATGGCTACACCTTC. Its protein is CASSLIQGYGYTF. The genes are TRBV7-2 and TRBJ1-2; weak D call: TRBD1 (6 bases). The CDR3 consists of 13 residues. The germline gives CDR1 SGHTA, CDR2 FQGNSA. V lost 3 bases to trimming and J lost 4 bases, with 9 bases between them.

This clonotype was observed a few times. The rearrangement links TRBV6-4 to TRBJ2-4, with TRBD2 matching 11 bases. The germline V gene encodes CDR1 MRHNA and CDR2 SNTAGT. V lost 6 bases and J lost 1; bases outside the gene matches: 14. The CDR3 is made up of 19 amino acids. CDR3 coding DNA: TGTGCCAGCAGCCTGACTAGCGGGGCCCTTAAAATGGCCAAAAACATTCAGTACTTC. This gives the protein CASSLTSGALKMAKNIQYF.

The rearrangement uses TRBV30 and TRBJ1-1; possibly TRBD1 for D (5 bases). Germline lookup yields CDR1 GTSNPN and CDR2 SVGIG (reference sequence). The CDR3 runs to 13 residues. V was pared by 0 bases and J by 5 bases, with 10 bases between. CDR3 sequence (DNA): TGTGCCTGGAGTGTAGTCAGGGCTACTGAAGCTTTCTTT. Amino acids: CAWSVVRATEAFF.

The chain couples TRBV25-1 to TRBJ1-2, with 8 bases matching TRBD1. The CDR3 loop spans 17 amino acids. J gave up 3 bases and V 6 bases, and 15 bases lay outside the gene matches. Germline CDR1 reads MGHDK; CDR2 reads SYGVNS. The CDR3 DNA follows: TGTGCCAGCAGCCCCGTGGTTGGACAGGGACTCGACTATGGCTACACCTTC. This encodes CASSPVVGQGLDYGYTF.

This chain uses TRBV2 with TRBJ2-7, with D perhaps being TRBD1 or TRBD2 (5 bases each). The germline V and J ends were trimmed by 7 bases and 0 bases, with 13 bases remaining between them. CDR1 and CDR2 from the germline V gene are SNHLY and FYNNEI. CDR3 length: 14 residues. CDR3 region: CASKGAGSSYEQYF. The CDR3 DNA reads as TGTGCCAGCAAAGGGGCTGGGAGCTCCTACGAGCAGTACTTC.

This clonotype was detected many times. The V gene is TRBV20-1, the J gene TRBJ2-5, with 12 bases aligning to TRBD2. This CDR3 spans 16 amino acids. Germline assignment: CDR1 DFQATT and CDR2 SNEGSKA (reference sequence). The CDR3 coding sequence is TGCAGCGCGACTAGCGGGGGTAGAAGATTCCAAGAGACCCAGTACTTC. It encodes CSATSGGRRFQETQYF.